The rows below give T cell receptor beta chains drawn from one sample of a study of T cells in Graves' hyperthyroidism and ophthalmopathy. Using its own MiXCR run on the multiplex PCR reads, TCRdb lists one record per CDR3 protein. The data show a few hundred thousand distinct CDR3 sequences, 16% seen once. Material: blood. These receptors all come from a woman aged 35 to 49 with Graves' ophthalmopathy. CDR3s include the opening cysteine and the closing phenylalanine or tryptophan. D genes are given only for firm matches. A clone size is listed for some rows: how often the clone was seen (once, few, many), or a class if it is expanded.

j_call clone_size v_call d_call cdr3_nt cdr3_aa
TRBJ1-1 - TRBV28 TRBD1 TGTGCCAGCAGGGGAGGGGGCCTGAACACTGAAGCTTTCTTT CASRGGGLNTEAFF
TRBJ1-1 few TRBV4-1 - TGCGCCAGCAGCCCCTCAGATCAAAGGAACACTGAAGCTTTCTTT CASSPSDQRNTEAFF
TRBJ2-7 many TRBV11-2 TRBD1 TGTGCCAGCAGCTTATTAGGGACAGGGTCCGAGCAGTACTTC CASSLLGTGSEQYF
TRBJ1-2 - TRBV7-9 - TGTGCCAGCAGCTTAACGGGGGCGGAGGGCTATGGCTACACCTTC CASSLTGAEGYGYTF
TRBJ1-1 - TRBV30 - TGTGCCTGGAGCCATACACGGCAGGACACTGAAGCTTTCTTT CAWSHTRQDTEAFF
TRBJ2-7 many TRBV20-1 - TGCAGTGCTAAGTCAGGATCTTCCTACGAGCAGTACTTC CSAKSGSSYEQYF
TRBJ2-5 many TRBV11-2 TRBD1 TGTGCCAGCAGCGTAGGGGACAGGGGGTGGTTAGTCCAAGAGACCCAGTACTTC CASSVGDRGWLVQETQYF
TRBJ2-5 few TRBV3-1 - TGTGCCAGCAGCCCCAAACCCGGGAAGCGGGCGCAAGAGACCCAGTACTTC CASSPKPGKRAQETQYF
TRBJ2-7 once TRBV28 - TGTGCCAGCACCGAGGACAGCTACGAGCAGTACTTC CASTEDSYEQYF
TRBJ1-4 few TRBV20-1 - TGCAGTGCTAGACAGCAGGGAGTGGGTAATGAAAAACTGTTTTTT CSARQQGVGNEKLFF
TRBJ2-1 - TRBV4-1 TRBD2 TGCGCCAGCAGCGGTATAGCGGGAGATTCCAATGAGCAGTTCTTC CASSGIAGDSNEQFF
TRBJ2-6 few TRBV4-2 TRBD1 TGTGCCAGCAGCCAAATCGGGACAGTCAGCTCTGGGGCCAACGTCCTGACTTTC CASSQIGTVSSGANVLTF
TRBJ2-5 many TRBV18 - TGTGCCAGCTCACCGTTGGCGGCGCAAGAGACCCAGTACTTC CASSPLAAQETQYF
TRBJ2-7 many TRBV6-5 - TGTGCCAGCAGTTACTCGTATGGAGGAGGATCCTACGAGCAGTACTTC CASSYSYGGGSYEQYF
TRBJ2-1 - TRBV27 - TGTGCCAGCAGTTTAGGTGGGAGAAATGAGCAGTTCTTC CASSLGGRNEQFF
TRBJ1-6 few TRBV20-1 TRBD1 TGCAGTGCCCGAGCACAGGGGGATTCCCCCCTCCACTTT CSARAQGDSPLHF
TRBJ2-3 many TRBV5-1 TRBD1 TGCGCCAGCAGCCCCGACCGACAGGGTTCAGATACGCAGTATTTT CASSPDRQGSDTQYF
TRBJ2-3 few TRBV10-3 - TGTGCCATCAGTAACCAAGAGTTTACGCAGTATTTT CAISNQEFTQYF
TRBJ2-2 few TRBV7-8 - TGTGCCAGCGTGGTACTAGGGCTGGGCACCGGGGAGCTGTTTTTT CASVVLGLGTGELFF
TRBJ1-1 - TRBV29-1 TRBD1 TGCAGCGTTAACATAGGACAGGCCGAAGCTTTCTTT CSVNIGQAEAFF
TRBJ1-2 many TRBV27 TRBD1 TGTGCCAGCAGTTTGCTAGGACAGGGTGGCTATGGCTACACCTTC CASSLLGQGGYGYTF
TRBJ1-5 - TRBV7-9 - TGTGCCAGCAGCTTAGGGGATTCGAGCAATCAGCCCCAGCATTTT CASSLGDSSNQPQHF
TRBJ2-5 - TRBV7-3 TRBD2 TGTGCCAGCAGCTTGTCCGGGACTAGCTCGGGGACCCAGTACTTC CASSLSGTSSGTQYF
TRBJ1-2 few TRBV12-3/TRBV12-4 - TGTGCCAGCAGAATTTACTTGTCGGGCTACACCTTC CASRIYLSGYTF
TRBJ1-1 few TRBV19 TRBD1 TGTGCCAGTAGCCAGACAGGGAAGAGGACTGAAGCTTTCTTT CASSQTGKRTEAFF
TRBJ2-1 many TRBV7-2 - TGTGCCAGCAGCTTAGGGGACGAAAGGGAGCAGTTCTTC CASSLGDEREQFF
TRBJ1-1 - TRBV19 TRBD1 TGTGCCAGTAGTAGGAGGACAGGGGGATTAACTGAAGCTTTCTTT CASSRRTGGLTEAFF